This section outlines one T cell receptor (beta chain) sequence together with its context. Its matching antigen is unknown. Germline V gene lookup returns CDR1 SGHNT and CDR2 YYREEE (reference sequence). V dropped 3 bases and J dropped 2 bases, with 13 bases sitting between them. This CDR3 comprises 15 residues. Samples underwent the assay at deep level. Only in-frame clones appear in the TCRdb table, and some are missing; sequencing was by immunoSEQ multiplex PCR. The sample has fewer than 2.5 million clones; roughly 93% are singletons. This sample was taken from a study of shared clonotypes between healthy human individuals. Study-wide results and limits: Generally, estimated richness proved larger in naive subsets than it did in memory subsets.

The sequence came from a man in his late teens or twenties in good health. Some clones in this sample may be carry-over from other donors' samples. The specimen sequenced was naive CD4+ T cells from PBMCs. Subset specified: CD45RA+ positively selected. This chain links TRBV5-4 with TRBJ2-3; a weak D match, TRBD1 (6 bases). CDR3 nucleotides: TGTGCCAGCAGCTCTCCGGGACATACCACAGATACGCAGTATTTT. Its translation: CASSSPGHTTDTQYF.